These T cell receptor beta chains were read from a single sample in a study of blood T cell repertoires in COVID-19. TCRdb's table, derived via immunoSEQ multiplex PCR, lists solely in-frame clones and lacks some. The data contain some 64,000 clones, more than 75% of them seen just once; the ten biggest clones take up approximately 5.6%. The sequenced material came from peripheral blood. Receptor source: a human donor in a cohort sampled during active COVID-19. The CDR3 runs from the conserved cysteine through the conserved F or W. The order of the fields is CDR3 length, clone size, V gene, J gene, D gene, CDR3 protein, CDR3 DNA. The D gene is left open where the match is weak. Size is stated for part of the rows, as once, few or many counts, or as a class when the clone is expanded.

len: 13; abundance: NA; v_gene: TRBV24-1; j_gene: TRBJ2-3; d_gene: TRBD1; CDR3aa: CATSGTGTDTQYF; CDR3nt: TGTGCCACCTCCGGGACAGGCACAGATACGCAGTATTTT
len: 15; abundance: NA; v_gene: TRBV9; j_gene: TRBJ2-1; d_gene: NA; CDR3aa: CASSVEGAGLNEQFF; CDR3nt: TGTGCCAGCAGCGTAGAAGGGGCGGGACTCAATGAGCAGTTCTTC
len: 14; abundance: once; v_gene: TRBV2; j_gene: TRBJ2-5; d_gene: NA; CDR3aa: CASSERWAQETQYF; CDR3nt: TGTGCCAGCAGTGAACGATGGGCCCAAGAGACCCAGTACTTC
len: 13; abundance: NA; v_gene: TRBV18; j_gene: TRBJ1-1; d_gene: NA; CDR3aa: CASSFTGMAEAFF; CDR3nt: TGTGCCAGCTCATTTACAGGGATGGCTGAAGCTTTCTTT
len: 14; abundance: NA; v_gene: TRBV2; j_gene: TRBJ2-7; d_gene: TRBD1; CDR3aa: CATLLSGQTYEQYF; CDR3nt: TGTGCCACGCTACTATCGGGACAGACCTACGAGCAGTACTTC
len: 19; abundance: NA; v_gene: TRBV19; j_gene: TRBJ2-1; d_gene: NA; CDR3aa: CASSISRGLSIPNGDEQFF; CDR3nt: TGTGCCAGTAGTATCTCGAGGGGACTTTCAATACCTAATGGCGATGAGCAGTTCTTC
len: 15; abundance: few; v_gene: TRBV5-5; j_gene: TRBJ1-1; d_gene: NA; CDR3aa: CASTLGQFMNTEAFF; CDR3nt: TGTGCCAGCACCCTTGGGCAATTCATGAACACTGAAGCTTTCTTT
len: 16; abundance: few; v_gene: TRBV9; j_gene: TRBJ1-4; d_gene: NA; CDR3aa: CASSVEGGAVGEKLFF; CDR3nt: TGTGCCAGCAGCGTAGAAGGGGGGGCAGTTGGTGAAAAACTGTTTTTT
len: 12; abundance: NA; v_gene: TRBV30; j_gene: TRBJ1-3; d_gene: NA; CDR3aa: CAWKGSGNTIYF; CDR3nt: TGTGCCTGGAAGGGGTCTGGAAACACCATATATTTT
len: 14; abundance: NA; v_gene: TRBV11-2; j_gene: TRBJ2-5; d_gene: TRBD2; CDR3aa: CASSGLEGGETQYF; CDR3nt: TGTGCCAGCAGCGGACTAGAGGGTGGGGAGACCCAGTACTTC
len: 15; abundance: NA; v_gene: TRBV19; j_gene: TRBJ2-1; d_gene: NA; CDR3aa: CASSMSPSSYNEQFF; CDR3nt: TGTGCCAGTAGTATGTCCCCCAGCTCCTACAATGAGCAGTTCTTC
len: 15; abundance: NA; v_gene: TRBV18; j_gene: TRBJ2-5; d_gene: NA; CDR3aa: CASSINWGGEETQYF; CDR3nt: TGTGCCAGCTCAATTAACTGGGGGGGCGAAGAGACCCAGTACTTC
len: 14; abundance: NA; v_gene: TRBV28; j_gene: TRBJ2-7; d_gene: TRBD1; CDR3aa: CASSSEGAEYEQYF; CDR3nt: TGTGCCAGCAGTTCCGAGGGGGCCGAGTACGAGCAGTACTTC
len: 15; abundance: once; v_gene: TRBV5-1; j_gene: TRBJ2-5; d_gene: NA; CDR3aa: CASSLVGASQETQYF; CDR3nt: TGCGCCAGCAGCTTGGTGGGGGCGAGCCAAGAGACCCAGTACTTC
len: 15; abundance: NA; v_gene: TRBV21-1; j_gene: TRBJ2-3; d_gene: NA; CDR3aa: CASTENRQGPDTQYF; CDR3nt: TGTGCCAGCACCGAAAACCGCCAGGGCCCAGATACGCAGTATTTT
len: 13; abundance: once; v_gene: TRBV5-6; j_gene: TRBJ2-3; d_gene: NA; CDR3aa: CASSLVRGDTQYF; CDR3nt: TGTGCCAGCAGCTTGGTTCGGGGAGATACGCAGTATTTT
len: 16; abundance: NA; v_gene: TRBV9; j_gene: TRBJ2-1; d_gene: TRBD2; CDR3aa: CASSVVRGGAGGEQFF; CDR3nt: TGTGCCAGCAGCGTAGTTCGCGGGGGGGCCGGCGGTGAGCAGTTCTTC
len: 15; abundance: NA; v_gene: TRBV2; j_gene: TRBJ2-3; d_gene: TRBD2; CDR3aa: CASSLLAGAGDTQYF; CDR3nt: TGTGCCAGCAGTTTGCTAGCGGGGGCGGGAGATACGCAGTATTTT
len: 15; abundance: NA; v_gene: TRBV2; j_gene: TRBJ2-5; d_gene: TRBD2; CDR3aa: CAIRRTSGGQETQYF; CDR3nt: TGTGCCATAAGAAGGACTAGCGGGGGGCAAGAGACCCAGTACTTC
len: 13; abundance: NA; v_gene: TRBV2; j_gene: TRBJ1-5; d_gene: NA; CDR3aa: CASSDLANQPQHF; CDR3nt: TGTGCCAGCAGTGACTTAGCGAATCAGCCCCAGCATTTT
len: 14; abundance: NA; v_gene: TRBV28; j_gene: TRBJ2-1; d_gene: NA; CDR3aa: CASSLGGPNNEQFF; CDR3nt: TGTGCCAGCAGTTTGGGGGGACCAAACAATGAGCAGTTCTTC
len: 18; abundance: once; v_gene: TRBV3-1/TRBV3-2; j_gene: TRBJ1-2; d_gene: TRBD1; CDR3aa: CASSHPGTGGASDYGYTF; CDR3nt: TGTGCCAGCAGCCACCCGGGCACAGGGGGGGCATCCGACTATGGCTACACCTTC
len: 15; abundance: NA; v_gene: TRBV5-6; j_gene: TRBJ2-1; d_gene: NA; CDR3aa: CASSLPGGSGNEQFF; CDR3nt: TGTGCCAGCAGCCTGCCAGGGGGGTCAGGCAATGAGCAGTTCTTC
len: 14; abundance: NA; v_gene: TRBV5-5; j_gene: TRBJ2-3; d_gene: NA; CDR3aa: CASSLVPGPDTQYF; CDR3nt: TGTGCCAGCAGCTTGGTACCAGGGCCAGATACGCAGTATTTT
len: 23; abundance: NA; v_gene: TRBV15; j_gene: TRBJ2-3; d_gene: NA; CDR3aa: CATSRDVAPVRNSKYLDTDTQYF; CDR3nt: TGTGCCACCAGCAGAGATGTGGCACCCGTGAGAAATTCAAAGTATCTAGACACAGATACGCAGTATTTT
len: 15; abundance: NA; v_gene: TRBV24-1; j_gene: TRBJ2-3; d_gene: TRBD1; CDR3aa: CATSERDSRTDTQYF; CDR3nt: TGTGCCACCAGTGAACGGGACAGCCGCACAGATACGCAGTATTTT
len: 13; abundance: NA; v_gene: TRBV9; j_gene: TRBJ1-2; d_gene: TRBD1; CDR3aa: CASSVGGGHGYTF; CDR3nt: TGTGCCAGCAGCGTAGGAGGGGGCCATGGCTACACCTTC
len: 16; abundance: NA; v_gene: TRBV5-1; j_gene: TRBJ2-2; d_gene: NA; CDR3aa: CASSLDPPGVSGELFF; CDR3nt: TGCGCCAGCAGCTTGGATCCCCCGGGGGTCTCCGGGGAGCTGTTTTTT
len: 13; abundance: NA; v_gene: TRBV24-1; j_gene: TRBJ2-1; d_gene: NA; CDR3aa: CATSDWRAHEQFF; CDR3nt: TGTGCCACCAGTGATTGGAGGGCGCATGAGCAGTTCTTC